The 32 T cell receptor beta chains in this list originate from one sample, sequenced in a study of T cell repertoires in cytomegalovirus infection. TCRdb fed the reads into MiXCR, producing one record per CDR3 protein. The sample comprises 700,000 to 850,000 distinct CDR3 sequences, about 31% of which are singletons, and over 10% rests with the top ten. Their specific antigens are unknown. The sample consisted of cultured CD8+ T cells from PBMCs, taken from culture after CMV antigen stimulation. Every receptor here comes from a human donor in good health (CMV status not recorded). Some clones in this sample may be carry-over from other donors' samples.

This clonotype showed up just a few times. The CDR3 reads CASSAYLRGQGNTEAFF. CDR3 sequence (DNA): TGTGCCAGCAGCGCTTATCTCAGGGGGCAGGGGAACACTGAAGCTTTCTTT. The chain employs TRBV5-4 and TRBJ1-1, with 8 bases matching TRBD1. Germline lookup yields CDR1 SGHNT and CDR2 YYREEE (reference sequence). CDR3 length: 17 residues. V shed 4 bases and J 1 base; nucleotides not matched to a gene: 12.

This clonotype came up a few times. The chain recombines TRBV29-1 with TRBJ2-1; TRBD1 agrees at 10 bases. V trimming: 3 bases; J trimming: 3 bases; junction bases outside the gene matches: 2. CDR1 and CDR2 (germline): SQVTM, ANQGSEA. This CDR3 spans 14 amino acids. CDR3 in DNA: TGCAGCGTTGATAGGGACAGGGGCTACAATGAGCAGTTCTTC. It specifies CSVDRDRGYNEQFF.

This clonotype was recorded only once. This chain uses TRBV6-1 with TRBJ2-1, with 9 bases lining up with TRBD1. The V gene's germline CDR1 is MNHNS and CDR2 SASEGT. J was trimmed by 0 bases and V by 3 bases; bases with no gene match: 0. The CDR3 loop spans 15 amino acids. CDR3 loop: CASSEDRGSYNEQFF. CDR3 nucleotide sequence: TGTGCCAGCAGTGAGGACAGGGGCTCCTACAATGAGCAGTTCTTC.

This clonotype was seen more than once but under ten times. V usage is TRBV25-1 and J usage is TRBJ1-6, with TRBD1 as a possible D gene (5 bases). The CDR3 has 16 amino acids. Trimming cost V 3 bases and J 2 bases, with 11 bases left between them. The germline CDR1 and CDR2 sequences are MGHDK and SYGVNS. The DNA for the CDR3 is TGTGCCAGCAGTGACGTGGGGGTCACCTATAATTCACCCCTCCACTTT. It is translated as CASSDVGVTYNSPLHF.

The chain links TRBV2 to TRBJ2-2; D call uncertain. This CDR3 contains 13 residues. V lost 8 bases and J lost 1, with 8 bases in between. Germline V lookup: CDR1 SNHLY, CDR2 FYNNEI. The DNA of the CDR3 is TGTGCCAGCCTTGGAAGGAACACCGGGGAGCTGTTTTTT. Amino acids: CASLGRNTGELFF.

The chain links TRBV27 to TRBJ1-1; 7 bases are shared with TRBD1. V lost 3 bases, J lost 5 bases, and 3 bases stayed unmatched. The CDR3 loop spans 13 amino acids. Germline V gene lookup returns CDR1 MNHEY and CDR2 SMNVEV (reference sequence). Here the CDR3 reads CASSLTGMTEAFF. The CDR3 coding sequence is TGTGCCAGCAGTTTGACAGGGATGACTGAAGCTTTCTTT.

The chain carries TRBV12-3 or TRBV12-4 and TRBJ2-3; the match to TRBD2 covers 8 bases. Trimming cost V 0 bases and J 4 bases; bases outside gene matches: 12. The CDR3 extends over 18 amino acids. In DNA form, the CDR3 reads TGTGCCAGCAGTTTAGCGCAGGCCTGGCGGGGGGACCCAGATACGCAGTATTTT. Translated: CASSLAQAWRGDPDTQYF.

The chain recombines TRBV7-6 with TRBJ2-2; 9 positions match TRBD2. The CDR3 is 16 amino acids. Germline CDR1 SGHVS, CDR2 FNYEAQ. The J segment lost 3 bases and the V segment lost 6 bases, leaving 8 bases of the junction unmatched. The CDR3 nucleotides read TGTGCCAGCAGTCAACGCGGCGGGGGGGACACCGGGGAGCTGTTTTTT. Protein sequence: CASSQRGGGDTGELFF.

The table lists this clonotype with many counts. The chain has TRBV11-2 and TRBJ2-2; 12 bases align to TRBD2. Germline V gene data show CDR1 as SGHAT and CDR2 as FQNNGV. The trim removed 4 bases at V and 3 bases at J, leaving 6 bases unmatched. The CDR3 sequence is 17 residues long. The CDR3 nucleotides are TGTGCCAGCAGCTCCGGACTAGCGGGACTTTACACCGGGGAGCTGTTTTTT. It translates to CASSSGLAGLYTGELFF.

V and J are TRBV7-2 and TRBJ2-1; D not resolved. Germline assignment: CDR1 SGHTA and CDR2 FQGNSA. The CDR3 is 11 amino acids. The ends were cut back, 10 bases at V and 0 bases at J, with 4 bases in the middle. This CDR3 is CANISYNEQFF. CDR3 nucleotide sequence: TGTGCCAACATCTCCTACAATGAGCAGTTCTTC.

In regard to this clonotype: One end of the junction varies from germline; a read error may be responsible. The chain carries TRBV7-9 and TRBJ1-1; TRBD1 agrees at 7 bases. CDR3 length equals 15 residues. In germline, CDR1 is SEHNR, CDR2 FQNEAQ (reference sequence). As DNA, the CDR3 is TGTGCCAGCAGCCATACGACAGGGTTGAACAATGAAGCTTTCTTT. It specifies CASSHTTGLNNEAFF.

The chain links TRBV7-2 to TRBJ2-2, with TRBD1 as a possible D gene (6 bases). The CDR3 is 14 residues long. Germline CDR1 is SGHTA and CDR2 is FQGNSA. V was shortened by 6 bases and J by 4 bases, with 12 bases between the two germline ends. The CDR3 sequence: CASSLGHITGELFF. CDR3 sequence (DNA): TGTGCCAGCAGTTTGGGACACATCACCGGGGAGCTGTTTTTT.

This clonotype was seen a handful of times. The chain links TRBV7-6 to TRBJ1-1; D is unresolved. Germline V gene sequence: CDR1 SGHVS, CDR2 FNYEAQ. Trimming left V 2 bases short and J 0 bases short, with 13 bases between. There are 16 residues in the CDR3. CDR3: CASSLLFANMNTEAFF. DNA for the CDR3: TGTGCCAGCAGCTTATTATTCGCAAACATGAACACTGAAGCTTTCTTT.

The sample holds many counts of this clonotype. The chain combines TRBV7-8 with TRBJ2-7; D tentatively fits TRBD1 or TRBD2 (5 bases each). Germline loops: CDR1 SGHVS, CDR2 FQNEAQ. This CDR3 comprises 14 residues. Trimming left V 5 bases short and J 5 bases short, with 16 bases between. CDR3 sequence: CASSHTGALDEQYV. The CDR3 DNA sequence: TGTGCCAGCAGCCATACCGGGGCCCTGGACGAGCAGTACGTC.

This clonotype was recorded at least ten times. The CDR3 sequence: CASSAGTEAFF. DNA of the CDR3: TGTGCCAGCAGCGCCGGGACAGAAGCTTTCTTT. This chain uses TRBV6-1 with TRBJ1-1; TRBD1 is a possible D gene (6 bases). The length of the CDR3 is 11 residues. V dropped 6 bases and J dropped 8 bases, with 10 bases sitting between them. Germline values: CDR1 MNHNS, CDR2 SASEGT.

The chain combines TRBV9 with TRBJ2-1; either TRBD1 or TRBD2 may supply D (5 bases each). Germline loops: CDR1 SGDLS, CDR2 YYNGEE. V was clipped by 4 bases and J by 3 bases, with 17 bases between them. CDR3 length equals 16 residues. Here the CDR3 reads CASSLGDRPIYNEQFF. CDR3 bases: TGTGCCAGCAGCCTGGGGGACCGACCGATCTACAATGAGCAGTTCTTC.

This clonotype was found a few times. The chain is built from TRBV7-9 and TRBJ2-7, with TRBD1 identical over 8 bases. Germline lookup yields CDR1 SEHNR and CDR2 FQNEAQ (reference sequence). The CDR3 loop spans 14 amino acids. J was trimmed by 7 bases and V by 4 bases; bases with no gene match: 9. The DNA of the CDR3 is TGTGCCAGCAGCTCGGACAGGGAGATGTGGGAGCAGTACGTC. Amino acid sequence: CASSSDREMWEQYV.

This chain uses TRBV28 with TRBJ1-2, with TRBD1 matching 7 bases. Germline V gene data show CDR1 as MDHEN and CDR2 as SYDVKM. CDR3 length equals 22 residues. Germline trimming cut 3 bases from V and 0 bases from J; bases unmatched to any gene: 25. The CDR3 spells CASSFPGTNSSDRDSPNYGYTF. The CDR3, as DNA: TGTGCCAGCAGTTTCCCAGGGACAAATAGTTCAGATCGGGACAGCCCTAACTATGGCTACACCTTC.

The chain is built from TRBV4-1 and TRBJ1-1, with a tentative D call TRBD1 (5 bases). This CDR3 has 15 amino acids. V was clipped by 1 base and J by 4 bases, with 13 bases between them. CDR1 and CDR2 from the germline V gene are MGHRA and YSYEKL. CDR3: CASSQGVGVTTEAFF. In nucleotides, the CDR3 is TGCGCCAGCAGCCAAGGCGTAGGGGTTACCACTGAAGCTTTCTTT.

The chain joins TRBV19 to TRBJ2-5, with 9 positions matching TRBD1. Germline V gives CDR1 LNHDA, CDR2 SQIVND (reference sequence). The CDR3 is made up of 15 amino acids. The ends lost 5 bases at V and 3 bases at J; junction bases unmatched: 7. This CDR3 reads CASSPWDRVKETQYF. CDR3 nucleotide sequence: TGTGCCAGTAGTCCCTGGGACAGGGTTAAAGAGACCCAGTACTTC.

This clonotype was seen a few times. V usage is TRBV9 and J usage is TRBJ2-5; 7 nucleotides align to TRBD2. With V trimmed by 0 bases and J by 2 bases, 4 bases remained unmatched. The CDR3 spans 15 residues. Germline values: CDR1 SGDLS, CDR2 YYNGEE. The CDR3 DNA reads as TGTGCCAGCAGCGTAGGCGGGGGAAAACAAGAGACCCAGTACTTC. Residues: CASSVGGGKQETQYF.

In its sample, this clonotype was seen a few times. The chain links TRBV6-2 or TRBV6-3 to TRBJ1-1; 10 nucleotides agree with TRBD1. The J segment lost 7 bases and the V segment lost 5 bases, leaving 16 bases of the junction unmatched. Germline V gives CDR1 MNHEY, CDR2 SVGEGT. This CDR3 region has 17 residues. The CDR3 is CASSNLTGGAKGDEAFF. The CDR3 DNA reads TGTGCCAGCAGTAACCTGACAGGGGGCGCGAAGGGTGATGAAGCTTTCTTT.

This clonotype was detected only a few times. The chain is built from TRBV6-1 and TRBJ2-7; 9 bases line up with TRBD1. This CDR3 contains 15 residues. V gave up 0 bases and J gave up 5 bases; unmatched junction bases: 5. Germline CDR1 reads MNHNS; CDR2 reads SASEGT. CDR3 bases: TGTGCCAGCAGTGAAGCCCCCGGACAGGGGAACGAGCAGTACTTC. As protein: CASSEAPGQGNEQYF.

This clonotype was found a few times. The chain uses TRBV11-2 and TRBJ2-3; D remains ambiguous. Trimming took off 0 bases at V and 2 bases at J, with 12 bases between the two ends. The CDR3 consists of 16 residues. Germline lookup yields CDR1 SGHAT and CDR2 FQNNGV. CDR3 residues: CASSLERPRYTDTQYF. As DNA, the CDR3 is TGTGCCAGCAGCTTAGAAAGGCCGCGGTACACAGATACGCAGTATTTT.

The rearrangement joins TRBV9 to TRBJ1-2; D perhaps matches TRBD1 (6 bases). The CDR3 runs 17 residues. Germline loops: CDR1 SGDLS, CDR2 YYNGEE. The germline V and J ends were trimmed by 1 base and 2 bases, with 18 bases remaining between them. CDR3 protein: CASSVSYSNDRNYGYTF. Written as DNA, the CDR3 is TGTGCCAGCAGCGTATCCTATAGCAATGACAGGAACTATGGCTACACCTTC.

The CDR3 sequence: CATSDFRQGIRGETQYF. CDR3 sequence (DNA): TGTGCCACCAGTGATTTCCGACAGGGGATTCGGGGAGAGACCCAGTACTTC. The chain is built from TRBV24-1 and TRBJ2-5; 8 bases agree with TRBD1. The CDR3 runs to 17 residues. Germline V lookup: CDR1 KGHDR, CDR2 SFDVKD. J lost 4 bases, V lost 1 base, and 10 bases had no gene match.

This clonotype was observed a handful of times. CDR3 sequence (DNA): TGTGCCAGCAGCTCCCCCGTTACTAGCGGGCACTACAATGAGCAGTTCTTC. Translating gives CASSSPVTSGHYNEQFF. The J gene is TRBJ2-1, the V gene TRBV7-9; 9 nucleotides line up with TRBD2. V lost 4 bases and J lost 3; bases outside the gene matches: 10. This CDR3 is built from 17 residues. CDR1 and CDR2 (germline): SEHNR, FQNEAQ (reference sequence).

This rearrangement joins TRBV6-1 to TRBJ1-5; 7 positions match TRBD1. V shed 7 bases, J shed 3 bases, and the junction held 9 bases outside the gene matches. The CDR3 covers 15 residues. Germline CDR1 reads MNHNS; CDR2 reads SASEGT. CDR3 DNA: TGTGCCAGCACCGGAGGGGGGACAGTCAATCAGCCCCAGCATTTT. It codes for CASTGGGTVNQPQHF.

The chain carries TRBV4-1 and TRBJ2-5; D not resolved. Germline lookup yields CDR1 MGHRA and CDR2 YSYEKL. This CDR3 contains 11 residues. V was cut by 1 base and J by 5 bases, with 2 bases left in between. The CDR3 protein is CASSQAETQYF. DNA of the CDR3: TGCGCCAGCAGCCAAGCGGAGACCCAGTACTTC.

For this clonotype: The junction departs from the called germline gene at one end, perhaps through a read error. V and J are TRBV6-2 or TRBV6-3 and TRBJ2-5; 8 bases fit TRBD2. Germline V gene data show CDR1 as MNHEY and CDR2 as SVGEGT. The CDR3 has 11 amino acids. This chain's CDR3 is CASSYGRGATF. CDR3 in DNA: TGTGCCAGCAGTTATGGGCGGGGGGCGACCTTC.

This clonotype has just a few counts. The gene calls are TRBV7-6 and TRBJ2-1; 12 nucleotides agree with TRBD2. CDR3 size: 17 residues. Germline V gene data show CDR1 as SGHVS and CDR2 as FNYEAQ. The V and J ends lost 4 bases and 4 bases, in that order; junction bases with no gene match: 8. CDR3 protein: CASSSTTGTSGYNEQFF. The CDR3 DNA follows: TGTGCCAGCAGCTCAACCACCGGGACTAGCGGGTACAATGAGCAGTTCTTC.

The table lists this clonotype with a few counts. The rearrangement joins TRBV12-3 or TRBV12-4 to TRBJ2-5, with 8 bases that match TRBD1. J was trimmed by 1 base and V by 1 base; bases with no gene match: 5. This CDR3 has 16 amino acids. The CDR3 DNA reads TGTGCCAGCAGTTTAGGGCCCGACAGGGGCCAAGAGACCCAGTACTTC. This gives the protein CASSLGPDRGQETQYF.